This T cell receptor (beta chain) stems from a study of patients and donors after allogeneic stem cell transplantation. TCRdb independently ran MiXCR on the RT-PCR reads; one entry per CDR3 protein. The sample carries about 150,000 distinct CDR3 sequences, about 40% recorded once. CDR3 length equals 15 residues. The V and J ends lost 2 bases and 5 bases respectively, with 15 bases between them. Germline V lookup: CDR1 ENHRY, CDR2 SYGVKD. The chain is built from TRBV10-3 and TRBJ1-2; D perhaps matches TRBD1 (6 bases). This receptor was identified in a human donor who was either an allogeneic HSCT recipient or a stem cell or donor lymphocyte infusion donor (not recorded which). It is not recorded whose cells these are; they may come from a transplant donor. Sequencing was performed on blood, either unsorted or a sorted T cell fraction (not recorded which). CDR3 nucleotides: TGTGCCATCAGTGAGCCACAGGGAGGCGGTTATGGCTACACCTTC. It translates to CAISEPQGGGYGYTF.